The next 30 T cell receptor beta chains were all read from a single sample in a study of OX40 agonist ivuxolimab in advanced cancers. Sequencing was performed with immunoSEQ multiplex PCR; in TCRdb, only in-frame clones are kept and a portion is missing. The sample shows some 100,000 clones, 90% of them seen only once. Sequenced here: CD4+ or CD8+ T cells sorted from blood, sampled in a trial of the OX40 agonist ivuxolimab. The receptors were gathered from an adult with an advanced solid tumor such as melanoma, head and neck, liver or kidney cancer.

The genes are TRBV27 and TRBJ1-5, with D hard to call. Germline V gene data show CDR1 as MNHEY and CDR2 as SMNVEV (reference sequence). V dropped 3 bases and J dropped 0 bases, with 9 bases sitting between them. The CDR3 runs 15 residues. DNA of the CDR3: TGTGCCAGCAGTTTGTACGGGAATAGCAATCAGCCCCAGCATTTT. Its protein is CASSLYGNSNQPQHF.

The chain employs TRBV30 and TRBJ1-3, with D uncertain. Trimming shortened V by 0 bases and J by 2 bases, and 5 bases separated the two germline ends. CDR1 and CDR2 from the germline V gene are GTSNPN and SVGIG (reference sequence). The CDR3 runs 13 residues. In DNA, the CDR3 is TGTGCCTGGAGTGTAAAGACTGGAAACACCATATATTTT. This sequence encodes CAWSVKTGNTIYF.

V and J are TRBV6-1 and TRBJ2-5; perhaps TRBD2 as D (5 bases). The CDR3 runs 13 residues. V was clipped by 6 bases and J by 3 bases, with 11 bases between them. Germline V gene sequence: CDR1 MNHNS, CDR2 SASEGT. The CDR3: CASRGAFKETQYF. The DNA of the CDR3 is TGTGCCAGCAGGGGAGCCTTTAAAGAGACCCAGTACTTC.

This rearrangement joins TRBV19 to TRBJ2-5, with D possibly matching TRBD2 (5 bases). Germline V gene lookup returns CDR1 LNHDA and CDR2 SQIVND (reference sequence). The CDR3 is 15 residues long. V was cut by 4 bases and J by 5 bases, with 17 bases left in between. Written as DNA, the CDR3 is TGTGCCAGTAGTACCGGGATTTCGAAGTGGGAGACCCAGTACTTC. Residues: CASSTGISKWETQYF.

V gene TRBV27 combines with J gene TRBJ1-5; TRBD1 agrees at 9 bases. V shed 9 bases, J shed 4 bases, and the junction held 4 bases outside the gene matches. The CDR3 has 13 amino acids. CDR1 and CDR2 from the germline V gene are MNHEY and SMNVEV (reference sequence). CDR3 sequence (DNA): TGTGCCAGAACGACAGGGGGAAATCAGCCCCAGCATTTT. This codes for CARTTGGNQPQHF.

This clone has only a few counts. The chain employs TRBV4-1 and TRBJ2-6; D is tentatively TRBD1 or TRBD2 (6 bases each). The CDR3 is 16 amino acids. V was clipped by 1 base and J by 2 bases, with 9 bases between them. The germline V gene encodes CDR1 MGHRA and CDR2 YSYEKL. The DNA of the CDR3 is TGCGCCAGCAGCCAAGTTAGGGGGGCTGGGGCCAACGTCCTGACTTTC. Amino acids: CASSQVRGAGANVLTF.

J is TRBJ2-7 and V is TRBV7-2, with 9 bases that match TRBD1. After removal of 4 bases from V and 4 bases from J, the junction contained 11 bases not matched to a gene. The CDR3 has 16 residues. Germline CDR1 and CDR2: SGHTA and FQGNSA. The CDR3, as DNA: TGTGCCAGCAGCTCCCTAGGGCGACAGGGGGAATACGAGCAGTACTTC. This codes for CASSSLGRQGEYEQYF.

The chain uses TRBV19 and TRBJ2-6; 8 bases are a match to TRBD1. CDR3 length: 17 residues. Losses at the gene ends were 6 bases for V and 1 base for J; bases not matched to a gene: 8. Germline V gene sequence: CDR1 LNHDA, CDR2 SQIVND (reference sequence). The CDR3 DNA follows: TGTGCCAGTAGGGGCGCAGGGGGCAGATCTGGGGCCAACGTCCTGACTTTC. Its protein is CASRGAGGRSGANVLTF. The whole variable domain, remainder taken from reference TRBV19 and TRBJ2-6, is DGGITQSPKYLFRKEGQNVTLSCEQNLNHDAMYWYRQDPGQGLRLIYYSQIVNDFQKGDIAEGYSVSREKKESFPLTVTSAQKNPTAFYLCASRGAGGRSGANVLTFGAGSRLTVL.

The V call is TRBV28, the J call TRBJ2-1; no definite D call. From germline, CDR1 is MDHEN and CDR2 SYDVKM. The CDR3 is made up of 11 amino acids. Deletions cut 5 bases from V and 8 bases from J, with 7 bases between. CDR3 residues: CASSVSDEQFF. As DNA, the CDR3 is TGTGCCAGCAGTGTATCAGATGAGCAGTTCTTC.

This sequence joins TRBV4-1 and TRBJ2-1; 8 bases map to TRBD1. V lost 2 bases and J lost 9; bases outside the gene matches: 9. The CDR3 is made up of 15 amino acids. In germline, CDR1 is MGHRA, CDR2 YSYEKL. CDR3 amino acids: CASSQTGLTGGEQFF. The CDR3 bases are TGCGCCAGCAGCCAAACGGGACTCACAGGGGGTGAGCAGTTCTTC.

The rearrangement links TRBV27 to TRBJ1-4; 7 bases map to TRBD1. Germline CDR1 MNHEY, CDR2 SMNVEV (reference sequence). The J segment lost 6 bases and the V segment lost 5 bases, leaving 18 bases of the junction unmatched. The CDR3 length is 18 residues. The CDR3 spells CASSQSLPYRGRDEKLFF. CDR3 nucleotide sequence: TGTGCCAGCAGTCAATCCCTCCCCTACAGGGGAAGGGATGAAAAACTGTTTTTT.

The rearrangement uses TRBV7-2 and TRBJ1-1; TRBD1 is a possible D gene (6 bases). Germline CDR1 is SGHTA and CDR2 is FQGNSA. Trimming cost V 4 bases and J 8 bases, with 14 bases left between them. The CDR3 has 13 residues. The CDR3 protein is CASSSQGWTEAFF. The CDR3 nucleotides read TGTGCCAGCAGCTCGCAGGGGTGGACAGAAGCTTTCTTT. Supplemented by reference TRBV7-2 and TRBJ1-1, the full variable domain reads GAGVSQSPSNKVTEKGKDVELRCDPISGHTALYWYRQSLGQGLEFLIYFQGNSAPDKSGLPSDRFSAERTGGSVSTLTIQRTQQEDSAVYLCASSSQGWTEAFFGQGTRLTVV.

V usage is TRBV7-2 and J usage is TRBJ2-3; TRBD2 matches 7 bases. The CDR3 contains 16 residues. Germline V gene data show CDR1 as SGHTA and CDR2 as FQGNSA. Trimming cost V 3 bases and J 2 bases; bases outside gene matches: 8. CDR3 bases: TGTGCCAGCAGCTTGGGTCCGGGACTACTCACAGATACGCAGTATTTT. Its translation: CASSLGPGLLTDTQYF.

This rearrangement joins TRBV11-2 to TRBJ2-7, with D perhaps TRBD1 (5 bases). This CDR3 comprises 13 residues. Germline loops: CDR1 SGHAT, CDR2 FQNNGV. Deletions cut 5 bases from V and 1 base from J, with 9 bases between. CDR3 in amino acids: CASSKTDSYEQYF. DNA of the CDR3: TGTGCCAGCAGCAAGACAGATTCCTACGAGCAGTACTTC.

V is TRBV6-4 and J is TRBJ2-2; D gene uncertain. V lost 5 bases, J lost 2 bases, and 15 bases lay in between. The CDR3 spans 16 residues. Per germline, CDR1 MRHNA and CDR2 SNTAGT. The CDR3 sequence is CASSHRLGLNTGELFF. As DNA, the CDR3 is TGTGCCAGCAGTCACCGATTGGGCTTAAACACCGGGGAGCTGTTTTTT.

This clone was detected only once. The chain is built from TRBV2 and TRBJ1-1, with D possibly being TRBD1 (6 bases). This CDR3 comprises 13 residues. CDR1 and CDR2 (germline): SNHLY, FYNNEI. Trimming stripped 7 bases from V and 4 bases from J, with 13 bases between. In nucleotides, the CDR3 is TGTGCCAGCATGGGACAACTGAGCACTGAAGCTTTCTTT. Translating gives CASMGQLSTEAFF.

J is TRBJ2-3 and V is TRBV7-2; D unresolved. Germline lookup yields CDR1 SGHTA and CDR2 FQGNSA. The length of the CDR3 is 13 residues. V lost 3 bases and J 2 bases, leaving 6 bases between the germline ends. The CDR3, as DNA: TGTGCCAGCAGCTTCAAATTCACAGATACGCAGTATTTT. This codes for CASSFKFTDTQYF.

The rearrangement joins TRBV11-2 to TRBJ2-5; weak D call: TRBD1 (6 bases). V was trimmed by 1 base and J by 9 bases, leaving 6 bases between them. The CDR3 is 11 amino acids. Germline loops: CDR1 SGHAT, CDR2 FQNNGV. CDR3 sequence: CASSLGQAQYF. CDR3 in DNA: TGTGCCAGCAGCTTAGGACAGGCCCAGTACTTC.

CDR3 protein: CASSPPGLAGVGEQYF. Here the CDR3 DNA reads TGTGCCAGCAGCCCCCCGGGACTAGCGGGAGTGGGCGAGCAGTACTTC. This chain uses TRBV7-9 with TRBJ2-7, with 14 bases fitting TRBD2. V shed 5 bases and J 6 bases; nucleotides not matched to a gene: 9. This CDR3 comprises 16 residues. The germline V gene encodes CDR1 SEHNR and CDR2 FQNEAQ (reference sequence).

The CDR3 nucleotides are TGCGCCACCCGAGGGGGTTCCTACAATGAGCAGTTCTTC. This translates into CATRGGSYNEQFF. V and J are TRBV5-1 and TRBJ2-1, with a possible D match to TRBD1 (6 bases). V dropped 9 bases and J dropped 1 base, with 11 bases sitting between them. The CDR3 runs 13 residues. Germline V lookup: CDR1 SGHRS, CDR2 YFSETQ.

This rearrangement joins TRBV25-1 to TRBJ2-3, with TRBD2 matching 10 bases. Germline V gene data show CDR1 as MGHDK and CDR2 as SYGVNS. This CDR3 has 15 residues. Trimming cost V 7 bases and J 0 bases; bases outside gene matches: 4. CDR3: CASTKAGGSTDTQYF. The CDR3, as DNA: TGTGCCAGCACCAAAGCGGGAGGGAGCACAGATACGCAGTATTTT.

The CDR3 region is CASSPVSSGANVLTF. In nucleotides, the CDR3 is TGTGCCAGTAGCCCGGTTAGCTCTGGGGCCAACGTCCTGACTTTC. The rearrangement links TRBV19 to TRBJ2-6; D is ambiguous. The germline V gene has CDR1 LNHDA and CDR2 SQIVND (reference sequence). Trimming took 6 bases from V and 0 from J, leaving 9 bases between them. The CDR3 runs to 15 residues.

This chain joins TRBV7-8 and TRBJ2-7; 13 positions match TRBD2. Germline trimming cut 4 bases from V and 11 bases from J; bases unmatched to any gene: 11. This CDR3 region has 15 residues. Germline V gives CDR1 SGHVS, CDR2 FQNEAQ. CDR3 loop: CASSYGTSGAQSKYF. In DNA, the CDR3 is TGTGCCAGCAGCTACGGGACTAGCGGGGCCCAATCTAAGTACTTC.

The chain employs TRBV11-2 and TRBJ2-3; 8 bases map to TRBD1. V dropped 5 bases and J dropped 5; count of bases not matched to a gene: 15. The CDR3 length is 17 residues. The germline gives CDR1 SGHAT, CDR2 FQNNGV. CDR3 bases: TGTGCCAGCAGCCGGATGGGGGGAGGACAGGGTGGAGATACGCAGTATTTT. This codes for CASSRMGGGQGGDTQYF.

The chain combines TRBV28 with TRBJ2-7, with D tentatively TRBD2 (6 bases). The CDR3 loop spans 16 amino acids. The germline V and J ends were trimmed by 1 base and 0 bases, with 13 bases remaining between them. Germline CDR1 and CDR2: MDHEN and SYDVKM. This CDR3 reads CASSLLLGSGSYEQYF. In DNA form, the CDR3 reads TGTGCCAGCAGTTTATTGCTCGGTAGCGGCTCCTACGAGCAGTACTTC. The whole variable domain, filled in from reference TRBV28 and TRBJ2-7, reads DVKVTQSSRYLVKRTGEKVFLECVQDMDHENMFWYRQDPGLGLRLIYFSYDVKMKEKGDIPEGYSVSREKKERFSLILESASTNQTSMYLCASSLLLGSGSYEQYFGPGTRLTVT.

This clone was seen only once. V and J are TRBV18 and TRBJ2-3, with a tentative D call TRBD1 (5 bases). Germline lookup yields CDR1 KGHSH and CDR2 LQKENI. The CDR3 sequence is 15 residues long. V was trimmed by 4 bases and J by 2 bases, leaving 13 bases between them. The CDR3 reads CASSHLDSSTDTQYF. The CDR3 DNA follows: TGTGCCAGCTCACACCTCGACAGTTCCACAGATACGCAGTATTTT.

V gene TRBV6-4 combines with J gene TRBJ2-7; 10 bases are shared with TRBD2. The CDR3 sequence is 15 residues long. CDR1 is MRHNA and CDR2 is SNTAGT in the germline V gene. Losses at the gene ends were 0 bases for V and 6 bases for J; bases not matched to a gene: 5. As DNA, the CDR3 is TGTGCCAGCAGTGACTCCAGCGGGAGGGACCCCGAGCAGTACTTC. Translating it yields CASSDSSGRDPEQYF.

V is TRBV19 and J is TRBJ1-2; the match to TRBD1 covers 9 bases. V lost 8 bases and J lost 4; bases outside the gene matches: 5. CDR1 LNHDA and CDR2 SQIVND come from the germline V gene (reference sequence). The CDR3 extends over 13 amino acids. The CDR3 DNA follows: TGTGCCAGTGGGACAGGGAGGGGCTATGGCTACACCTTC. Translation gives CASGTGRGYGYTF.

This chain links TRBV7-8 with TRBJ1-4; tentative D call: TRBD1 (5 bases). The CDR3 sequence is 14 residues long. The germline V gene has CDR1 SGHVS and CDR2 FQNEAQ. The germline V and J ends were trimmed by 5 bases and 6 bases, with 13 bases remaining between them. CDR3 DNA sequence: TGTGCCAGCAGCCACGACAGCGGTCATGAAAAACTGTTTTTT. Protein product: CASSHDSGHEKLFF.

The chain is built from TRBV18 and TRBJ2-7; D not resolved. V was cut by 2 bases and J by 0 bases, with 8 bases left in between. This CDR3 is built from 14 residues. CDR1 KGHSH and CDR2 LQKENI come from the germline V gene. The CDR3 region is CASSPRRDSYEQYF. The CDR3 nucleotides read TGTGCCAGCTCACCAAGAAGGGACTCCTACGAGCAGTACTTC.